Shown below are 2 T cell receptor beta chains from a single sample sequenced in a study of sequential checkpoint blockade in melanoma (dated by TCRdb to the late 2010s). Receptor libraries were prepared by the immunoSEQ multiplex PCR assay. In its TCRdb copy, this immuneACCESS table keeps in-frame sequences only and misses some clones. Where compared with another copy, unresolved V genes explain less than half of these, and the others have no known cause. The sample contains more than 9,000 clones, 60% to 80% of them found a single time. 17% of the sample is held by the ten biggest clonotypes. The sample's treatment or condition label, decoded: randomized to nivolumab then ipilimumab (arm A) or the reverse (arm B). Specimen: CD8+ T cells sorted from blood (inferred from file names), collected from a patient given nivolumab and ipilimumab in sequence. These receptors were taken from a human donor with melanoma.

The V call is TRBV15, the J call TRBJ2-1, with D perhaps TRBD1 (6 bases). V lost 3 bases, J lost 7 bases, and 19 bases lay in between. CDR1 is LNHNV and CDR2 is YYDKDF in the germline V gene (reference sequence). This CDR3 spans 16 amino acids. As DNA, the CDR3 is TGTGCCACCAGCAGCAGATCCCGGACAGAAGGGAATGAGCAGTTCTTC. As protein: CATSSRSRTEGNEQFF.

V usage is TRBV6-5 and J usage is TRBJ2-7; TRBD2 agrees at 9 bases. The CDR3 covers 14 residues. Germline V gene sequence: CDR1 MNHEY, CDR2 SVGAGI. J gave up 0 bases and V 5 bases, and 2 bases lay outside the gene matches. This CDR3 reads CASSAGGTSYEQYF. The CDR3 DNA reads TGTGCCAGCAGTGCGGGGGGGACCTCCTACGAGCAGTACTTC.